Presented here are 18 T cell receptor beta chains from one specimen sequenced in a study of shared clonotypes between healthy human individuals. Libraries were prepared by immunoSEQ multiplex PCR; TCRdb keeps only in-frame clonotypes and omits some of them. The sample comprises about a million clones, approximately 80% of which are singletons, and about 1.5% rests with the top ten. The specimen sequenced was memory CD4+ T cells sorted from blood. As to subset: CD45RA-negative fraction. The source of these receptors is a man in his late teens or twenties in good health.

Note on this clone: At the DNA level, this CDR3 is encoded by other sequences in the same sample as well. The V call is TRBV6-5, the J call TRBJ2-5, with D possibly being TRBD1 (6 bases). Trimming removed 6 bases from V and 2 bases from J, with 10 bases in between. The CDR3 consists of 13 residues. Germline V gene sequence: CDR1 MNHEY, CDR2 SVGAGI. CDR3 protein: CASRRTAQETQYF. CDR3 nucleotide sequence: TGTGCCAGCAGGCGGACAGCTCAAGAGACCCAGTACTTC.

This chain uses TRBV30 with TRBJ2-3; 11 bases fit TRBD2. The CDR3 sequence is 17 residues long. Germline CDR1 GTSNPN, CDR2 SVGIG (reference sequence). V gave up 3 bases and J gave up 0 bases; unmatched junction bases: 8. In DNA, the CDR3 is TGTGCCTGGAGGCTGCTAGCGGGGGGCACTAGCACAGATACGCAGTATTTT. This sequence encodes CAWRLLAGGTSTDTQYF.

The chain joins TRBV14 to TRBJ2-1; 8 bases agree with TRBD2. The germline CDR1 and CDR2 sequences are SGHDN and FVKESK. The CDR3 runs to 15 residues. Unmatched junction bases numbered 5, after V lost 5 bases and J lost 2 bases. The CDR3: CASSKISGAYNEQFF. Here the CDR3 DNA reads TGTGCCAGCAGCAAAATTAGCGGGGCCTACAATGAGCAGTTCTTC.

J is TRBJ2-3 and V is TRBV2, with no clear D. Trimming cost V 8 bases and J 0 bases, with 15 bases left between them. Germline lookup yields CDR1 SNHLY and CDR2 FYNNEI. CDR3 size: 15 residues. CDR3: CASGRPTVSTDTQYF. The CDR3 region has the DNA TGTGCCAGCGGCCGTCCTACAGTTAGCACAGATACGCAGTATTTT.

The J gene is TRBJ2-7, the V gene TRBV9; the match to TRBD2 covers 13 bases. The CDR3 sequence is 16 residues long. The germline CDR1 and CDR2 sequences are SGDLS and YYNGEE. V trimming: 4 bases; J trimming: 1 base; junction bases outside the gene matches: 5. The DNA for the CDR3 is TGTGCCAGCAGCAGGGGGACTAGCGGGAAGTCCTACGAGCAGTACTTC. Protein sequence: CASSRGTSGKSYEQYF.

This chain connects TRBV15 to TRBJ1-2, with a possible D match to TRBD1 (5 bases). CDR1 and CDR2 from the germline V gene are LNHNV and YYDKDF (reference sequence). The CDR3 is 14 residues long. V was clipped by 0 bases and J by 7 bases, with 12 bases between them. In DNA form, the CDR3 reads TGTGCCACCAGCAGAGATCAAGGGGTGGGTGGCTACACCTTC. Its translation: CATSRDQGVGGYTF.

This clone occurred once. V gene TRBV6-5 combines with J gene TRBJ1-6, with 7 positions matching TRBD1. The CDR3 totals 14 residues. Germline V CDR1 and CDR2: MNHEY, SVGAGI. Trimming took 5 bases from V and 7 from J; bases not matched to a gene: 5. The CDR3 spells CASSGPGQNSPLHF. The CDR3 DNA reads TGTGCCAGCAGTGGGCCGGGACAGAATTCACCCCTCCACTTT.

The gene calls are TRBV18 and TRBJ1-4, with D perhaps TRBD1 (5 bases). Trimming took 6 bases from V and 1 from J, leaving 24 bases between them. CDR1 is KGHSH, CDR2 LQKENI, per germline. The CDR3 runs 19 residues. The CDR3 loop reads CASSPLQGRTFGTNEKLFF. Here the CDR3 DNA reads TGTGCCAGCTCGCCCCTCCAGGGTAGAACGTTCGGAACTAATGAAAAACTGTTTTTT. The complete variable domain, with remaining parts taken from reference TRBV18 and TRBJ1-4, reads NAGVMQNPRHLVRRRGQEARLRCSPMKGHSHVYWYRQLPEEGLKFMVYLQKENIIDESGMPKERFSAEFPKEGPSILRIQQVVRGDSAAYFCASSPLQGRTFGTNEKLFFGSGTQLSVL.

This sequence joins TRBV10-3 and TRBJ2-7; D unclear. Trimming pared 6 bases from V and 5 bases from J, leaving 8 bases between. The CDR3 is 11 amino acids. Per the germline V gene, CDR1 is ENHRY and CDR2 is SYGVKD. CDR3 amino acids: CAISRRNEQYF. DNA of the CDR3: TGTGCCATCAGCCGACGGAACGAGCAGTACTTC.

A few counts support this clone. The chain uses TRBV30 and TRBJ1-5, with D hard to call. This CDR3 contains 14 residues. Trimming stripped 2 bases from V and 6 bases from J, with 14 bases between. The germline V gene has CDR1 GTSNPN and CDR2 SVGIG (reference sequence). CDR3 sequence reads: CAWSIRSRGQPQHF. CDR3 coding DNA: TGTGCCTGGAGTATCCGGAGCAGAGGTCAGCCCCAGCATTTT.

This clone was picked up a small number of times. This chain connects TRBV19 to TRBJ2-3, with 8 bases aligning to TRBD2. CDR1 is LNHDA and CDR2 is SQIVND in the germline V gene (reference sequence). There are 13 residues in the CDR3. The V segment lost 6 bases and the J segment 3 bases; nucleotides outside the gene matches: 2. The CDR3 bases are TGTGCCAGTAGCGGGAGGGGGACAGATACGCAGTATTTT. Its translation: CASSGRGTDTQYF. Complete variable domain (other parts from reference TRBV19 and TRBJ2-3): DGGITQSPKYLFRKEGQNVTLSCEQNLNHDAMYWYRQDPGQGLRLIYYSQIVNDFQKGDIAEGYSVSREKKESFPLTVTSAQKNPTAFYLCASSGRGTDTQYFGPGTRLTVL.

The rearrangement links TRBV5-6 to TRBJ2-7; D is ambiguous. Germline-derived CDR1 and CDR2 are SGHDT and YYEEEE. Trimming left V 4 bases short and J 2 bases short, with 10 bases between. This CDR3 has 13 residues. The CDR3 DNA follows: TGTGCCAGCAGCCCCGTTGGGGCCTACGAGCAGTACTTC. It specifies CASSPVGAYEQYF.

The chain carries TRBV25-1 and TRBJ2-7; 8 bases agree with TRBD1. With 4 bases clipped from V and 7 bases from J, the junction kept 9 bases outside the gene matches. Germline CDR1 reads MGHDK; CDR2 reads SYGVNS. This CDR3 spans 14 amino acids. CDR3 sequence reads: CASSADQGAREQYF. The CDR3 DNA reads TGTGCCAGCAGTGCGGACCAGGGGGCGAGGGAGCAGTACTTC.

The V gene is TRBV2, the J gene TRBJ2-5; maybe TRBD2 (7 bases). The CDR3 has 14 residues. Deletions cut 10 bases from V and 5 bases from J, with 20 bases between. Per germline, CDR1 SNHLY and CDR2 FYNNEI. CDR3: CAILGGAMDETQYF. For the CDR3, the DNA is TGTGCCATCCTGGGGGGGGCCATGGATGAGACCCAGTACTTC.

The chain couples TRBV15 to TRBJ1-4; 7 bases are a match to TRBD1. Trimming removed 5 bases from V and 4 bases from J; junction bases left unmatched: 7. The CDR3 runs to 15 residues. Germline lookup yields CDR1 LNHNV and CDR2 YYDKDF (reference sequence). CDR3 DNA: TGTGCCACCAGCGGCCAGGGACAGTTTAATGAAAAACTGTTTTTT. It is translated as CATSGQGQFNEKLFF.

The V call is TRBV4-3, the J call TRBJ1-4, with a tentative D call TRBD1 (5 bases). V was trimmed by 0 bases and J by 7 bases, leaving 12 bases between them. The germline V gene encodes CDR1 LGHNA and CDR2 YSLEER. CDR3 length: 15 residues. This CDR3 is CASSQDGGGSEKLFF. Here the CDR3 DNA reads TGCGCCAGCAGCCAAGATGGCGGGGGGAGTGAAAAACTGTTTTTT.

Here the CDR3 reads CASSYSRAGGNGYTF. CDR3 in DNA: TGTGCCAGCAGTTACTCTAGGGCAGGGGGCAATGGCTACACCTTC. This sequence joins TRBV6-5 and TRBJ1-2; TRBD1 agrees at 8 bases. The CDR3 runs 15 residues. J lost 6 bases, V lost 0 bases, and 6 bases had no gene match. Germline values: CDR1 MNHEY, CDR2 SVGAGI.

J is TRBJ1-6 and V is TRBV19; 8 positions match TRBD1. From germline, CDR1 is LNHDA and CDR2 SQIVND (reference sequence). The length of the CDR3 is 15 residues. Trimming removed 5 bases from V and 7 bases from J; junction bases left unmatched: 7. CDR3 nucleotides: TGTGCCAGTAGTTTCTCGACAGGGGAGAATTCACCCCTCCACTTT. As protein: CASSFSTGENSPLHF.